This is a list of T cell receptor beta chains from one sample in a study of T-cell reconstitution after alpha-beta-depleted transplantation in children. One entry per CDR3 protein, called by TCRdb with MiXCR from the PCR reads. Seen here are approximately 93,000 distinct CDR3 sequences, roughly 8.4% observed once, and the top ten hold roughly 7%. Here the sequenced sample was PBMCs from the stem cell graft donor, taken from the stem cell graft. These receptors all stem from a human donor who donated a stem cell graft to a child with congenital amegakaryocytic thrombocytopenia. The CDR3 runs from the conserved cysteine through the conserved F or W. Fields, in order: D gene, clone size, CDR3 length, V gene, J gene, CDR3 protein, CDR3 DNA. The D gene is left open where the match is weak. Each size is once, few, many or a size class.

NA	many	16	TRBV12-5	TRBJ2-1	CASGLTPLARVREQFF	TGTGCTAGTGGTTTGACTCCGCTAGCGCGGGTTAGGGAGCAGTTCTTC
NA	many	16	TRBV10-3	TRBJ1-2	CAISESEGTSNYGYTF	TGTGCCATCAGTGAGTCTGAGGGGACGAGTAACTATGGCTACACCTTC
NA	many	12	TRBV20-1	TRBJ1-1	CSVGDVDTEAFF	TGCAGTGTAGGGGACGTAGACACTGAAGCTTTCTTT
NA	many	14	TRBV12-3/TRBV12-4	TRBJ2-3	CASSGARGADTQYF	TGTGCCAGCAGCGGGGCACGGGGAGCGGATACGCAGTATTTT
TRBD2	many	13	TRBV9	TRBJ2-3	CASSPGGGGTQYF	TGTGCCAGCAGCCCGGGCGGGGGAGGTACGCAGTATTTT
NA	many	16	TRBV7-8	TRBJ2-1	CASSPRGLSSYNEQFF	TGTGCCAGCAGCCCCCGGGGCCTGAGCTCCTACAATGAGCAGTTCTTC
TRBD2	many	17	TRBV3-1	TRBJ2-3	CASSQDPGGLISDTQYF	TGTGCCAGCAGCCAAGATCCGGGGGGGCTCATCTCAGATACGCAGTATTTT
NA	many	12	TRBV28	TRBJ2-7	CASSLNLHEQYF	TGTGCCAGCAGTTTGAATCTCCACGAGCAGTACTTC
TRBD1	many	15	TRBV5-6	TRBJ1-1	CASSGQGLMNTEAFF	TGTGCCAGCAGCGGACAGGGTCTAATGAACACTGAAGCTTTCTTT
NA	many	15	TRBV5-1	TRBJ2-3	CASSLRTTSTDTQYF	TGCGCCAGCAGCTTGAGGACAACTAGCACAGATACGCAGTATTTT
NA	many	14	TRBV7-9	TRBJ1-1	CASSLGAGITEAFF	TGTGCCAGCAGCTTAGGAGCGGGGATCACTGAAGCTTTCTTT
NA	many	14	TRBV4-1	TRBJ2-7	CASSQGQARYEQYF	TGCGCCAGCAGCCAAGGGCAGGCCCGCTACGAGCAGTACTTC
NA	few	20	TRBV12-3/TRBV12-4	TRBJ2-7	CASSFRPIEFGGRNSYEQYF	TGTGCCAGCAGTTTTCGTCCAATTGAATTCGGGGGCCGGAACTCCTACGAGCAGTACTTC
TRBD2	many	14	TRBV29-1	TRBJ2-3	CSVSLAGVGDTQYF	TGCAGCGTTTCACTAGCGGGAGTAGGAGATACGCAGTATTTT